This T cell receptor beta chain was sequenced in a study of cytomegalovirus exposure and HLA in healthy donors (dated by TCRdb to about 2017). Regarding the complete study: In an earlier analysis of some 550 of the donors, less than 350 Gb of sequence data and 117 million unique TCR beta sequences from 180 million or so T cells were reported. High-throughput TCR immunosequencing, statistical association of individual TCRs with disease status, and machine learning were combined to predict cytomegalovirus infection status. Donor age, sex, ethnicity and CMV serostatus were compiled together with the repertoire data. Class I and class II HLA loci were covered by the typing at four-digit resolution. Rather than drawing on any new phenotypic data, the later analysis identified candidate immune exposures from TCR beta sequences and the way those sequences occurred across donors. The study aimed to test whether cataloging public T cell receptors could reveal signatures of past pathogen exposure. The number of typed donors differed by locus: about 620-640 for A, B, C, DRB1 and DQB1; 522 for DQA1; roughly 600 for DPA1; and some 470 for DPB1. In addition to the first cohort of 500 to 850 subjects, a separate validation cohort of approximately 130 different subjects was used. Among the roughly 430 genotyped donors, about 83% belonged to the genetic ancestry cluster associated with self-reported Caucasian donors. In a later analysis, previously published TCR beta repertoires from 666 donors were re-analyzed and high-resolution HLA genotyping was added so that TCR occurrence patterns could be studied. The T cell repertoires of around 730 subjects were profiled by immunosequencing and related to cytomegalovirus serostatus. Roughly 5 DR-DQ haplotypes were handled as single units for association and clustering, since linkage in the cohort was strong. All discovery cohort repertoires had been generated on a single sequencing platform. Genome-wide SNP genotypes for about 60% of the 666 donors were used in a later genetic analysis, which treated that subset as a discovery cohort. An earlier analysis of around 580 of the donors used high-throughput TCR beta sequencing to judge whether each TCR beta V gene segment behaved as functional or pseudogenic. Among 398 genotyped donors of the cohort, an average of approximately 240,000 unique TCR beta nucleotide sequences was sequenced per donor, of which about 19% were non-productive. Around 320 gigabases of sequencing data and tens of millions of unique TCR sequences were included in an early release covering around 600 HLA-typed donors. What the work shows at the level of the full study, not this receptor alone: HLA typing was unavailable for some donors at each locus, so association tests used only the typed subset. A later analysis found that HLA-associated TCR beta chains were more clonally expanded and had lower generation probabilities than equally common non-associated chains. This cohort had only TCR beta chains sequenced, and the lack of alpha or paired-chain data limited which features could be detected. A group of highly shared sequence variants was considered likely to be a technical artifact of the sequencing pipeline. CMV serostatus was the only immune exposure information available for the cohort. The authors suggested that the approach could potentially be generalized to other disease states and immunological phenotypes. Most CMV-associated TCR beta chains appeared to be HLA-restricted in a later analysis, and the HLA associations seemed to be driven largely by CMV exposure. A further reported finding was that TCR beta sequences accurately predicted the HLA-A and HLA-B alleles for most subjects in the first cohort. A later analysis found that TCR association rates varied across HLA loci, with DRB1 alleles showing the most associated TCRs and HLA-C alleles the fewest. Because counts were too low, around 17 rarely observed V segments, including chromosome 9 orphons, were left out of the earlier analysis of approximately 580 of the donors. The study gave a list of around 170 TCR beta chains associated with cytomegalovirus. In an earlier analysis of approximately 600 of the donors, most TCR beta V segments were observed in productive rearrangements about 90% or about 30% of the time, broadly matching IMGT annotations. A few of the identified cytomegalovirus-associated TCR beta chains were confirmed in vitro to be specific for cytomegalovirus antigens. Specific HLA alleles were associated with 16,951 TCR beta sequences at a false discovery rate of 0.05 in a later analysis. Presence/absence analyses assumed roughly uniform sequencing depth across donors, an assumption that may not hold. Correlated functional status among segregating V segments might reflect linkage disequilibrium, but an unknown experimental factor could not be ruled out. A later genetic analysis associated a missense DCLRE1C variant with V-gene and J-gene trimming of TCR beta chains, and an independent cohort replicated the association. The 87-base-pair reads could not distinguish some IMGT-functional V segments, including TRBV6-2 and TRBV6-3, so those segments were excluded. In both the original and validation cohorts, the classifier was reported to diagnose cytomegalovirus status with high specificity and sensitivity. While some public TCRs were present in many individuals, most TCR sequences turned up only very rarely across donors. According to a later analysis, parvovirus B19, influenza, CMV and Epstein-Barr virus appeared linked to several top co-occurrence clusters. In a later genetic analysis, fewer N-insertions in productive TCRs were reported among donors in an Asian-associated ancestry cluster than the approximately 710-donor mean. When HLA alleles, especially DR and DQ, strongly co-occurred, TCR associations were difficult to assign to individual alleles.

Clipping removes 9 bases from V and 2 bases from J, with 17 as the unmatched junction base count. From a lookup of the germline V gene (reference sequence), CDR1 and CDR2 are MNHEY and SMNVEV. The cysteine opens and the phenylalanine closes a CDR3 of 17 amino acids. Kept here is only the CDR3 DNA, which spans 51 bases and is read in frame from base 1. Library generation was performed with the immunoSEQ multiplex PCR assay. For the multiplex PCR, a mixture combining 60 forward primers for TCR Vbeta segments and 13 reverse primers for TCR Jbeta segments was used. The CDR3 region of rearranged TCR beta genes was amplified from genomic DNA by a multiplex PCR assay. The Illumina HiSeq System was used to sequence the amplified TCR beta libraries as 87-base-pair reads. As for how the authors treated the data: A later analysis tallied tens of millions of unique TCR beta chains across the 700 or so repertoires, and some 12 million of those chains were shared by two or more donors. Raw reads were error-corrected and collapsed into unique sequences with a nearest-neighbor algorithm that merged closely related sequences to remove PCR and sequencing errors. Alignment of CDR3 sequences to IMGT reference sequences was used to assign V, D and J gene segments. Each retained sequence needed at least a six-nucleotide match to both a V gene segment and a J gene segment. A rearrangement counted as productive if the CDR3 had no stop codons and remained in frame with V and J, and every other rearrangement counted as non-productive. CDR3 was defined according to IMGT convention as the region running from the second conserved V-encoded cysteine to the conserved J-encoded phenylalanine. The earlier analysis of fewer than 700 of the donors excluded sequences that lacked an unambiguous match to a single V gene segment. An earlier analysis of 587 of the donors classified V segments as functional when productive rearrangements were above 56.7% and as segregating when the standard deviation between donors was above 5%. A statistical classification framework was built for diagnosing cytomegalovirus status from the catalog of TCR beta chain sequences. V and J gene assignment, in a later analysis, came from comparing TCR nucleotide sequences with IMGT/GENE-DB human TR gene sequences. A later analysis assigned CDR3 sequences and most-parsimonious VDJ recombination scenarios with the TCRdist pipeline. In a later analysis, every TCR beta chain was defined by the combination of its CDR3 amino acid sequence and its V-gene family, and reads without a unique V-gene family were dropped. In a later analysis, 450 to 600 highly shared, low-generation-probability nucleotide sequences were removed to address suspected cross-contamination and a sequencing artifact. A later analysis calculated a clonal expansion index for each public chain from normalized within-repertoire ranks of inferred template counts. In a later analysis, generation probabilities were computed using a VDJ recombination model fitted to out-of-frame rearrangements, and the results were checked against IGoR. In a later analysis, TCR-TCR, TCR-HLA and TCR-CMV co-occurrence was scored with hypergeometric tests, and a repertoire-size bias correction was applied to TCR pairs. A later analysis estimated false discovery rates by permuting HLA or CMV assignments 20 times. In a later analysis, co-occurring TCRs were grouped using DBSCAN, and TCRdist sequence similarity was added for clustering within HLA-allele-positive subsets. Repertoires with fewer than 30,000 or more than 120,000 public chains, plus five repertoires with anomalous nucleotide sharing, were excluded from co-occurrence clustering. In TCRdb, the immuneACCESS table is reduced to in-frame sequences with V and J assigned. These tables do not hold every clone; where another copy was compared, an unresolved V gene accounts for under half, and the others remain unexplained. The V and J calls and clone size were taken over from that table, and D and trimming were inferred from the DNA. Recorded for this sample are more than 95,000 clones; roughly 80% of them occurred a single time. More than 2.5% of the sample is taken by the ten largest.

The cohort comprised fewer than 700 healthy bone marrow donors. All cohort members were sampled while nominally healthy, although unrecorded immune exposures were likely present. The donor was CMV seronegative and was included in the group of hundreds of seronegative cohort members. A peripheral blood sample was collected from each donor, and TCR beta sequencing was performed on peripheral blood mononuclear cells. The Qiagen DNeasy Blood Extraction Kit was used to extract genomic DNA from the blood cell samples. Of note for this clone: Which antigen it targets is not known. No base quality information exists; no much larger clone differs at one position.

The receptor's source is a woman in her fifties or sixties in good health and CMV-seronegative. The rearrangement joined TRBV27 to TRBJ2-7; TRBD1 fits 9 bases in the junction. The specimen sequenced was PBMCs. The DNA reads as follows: TGTGCCAGTCATAAAGGGGCAGGACAGGGGATCCCCTACGAGCAGTACTTC. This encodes CASHKGAGQGIPYEQYF.